These 24 T cell receptor beta chains originate from one sample sequenced in a study of blood T cell repertoires in COVID-19. Data came from immunoSEQ multiplex PCR; TCRdb stores just in-frame clones and leaves some out. The top ten hold 0.63% of the sample, which has 150,000 to 170,000 clones, over 75% seen once. Material for sequencing was peripheral blood. The receptor set was obtained from a man aged 55 to 70 with COVID-19, enrolled during active disease.

Only one count was recorded for this clone. The CDR3 loop is CASSTGQSNTGELFF. The CDR3 DNA follows: TGTGCCAGCAGCACGGGACAGTCCAACACCGGGGAGCTGTTTTTT. This chain joins TRBV5-4 and TRBJ2-2; 7 bases align to TRBD1. The V gene end was trimmed by 4 bases and the J gene end by 2 bases; junction bases not matched to a gene: 5. There are 15 residues in the CDR3. The germline V gene encodes CDR1 SGHNT and CDR2 YYREEE (reference sequence).

With regard to this clone: The sample carries other DNA sequences with the same CDR3. V is TRBV28 and J is TRBJ1-5; TRBD1 agrees at 10 bases. Trimming removed 6 bases from V and 0 bases from J; junction bases left unmatched: 8. The CDR3 spans 17 residues. Germline assignment: CDR1 MDHEN and CDR2 SYDVKM. The CDR3 nucleotides read TGTGCCAGCAGCAGACAGGGGGCAAGATATAGCAATCAGCCCCAGCATTTT. It specifies CASSRQGARYSNQPQHF.

The chain uses TRBV19 and TRBJ2-1, with 9 bases fitting TRBD1. CDR3 length: 13 amino acids. V trimming: 8 bases; J trimming: 4 bases; junction bases outside the gene matches: 3. Germline CDR1 LNHDA, CDR2 SQIVND (reference sequence). CDR3 sequence: CASETGGYNEQFF. In nucleotides, the CDR3 is TGTGCCAGTGAGACAGGGGGGTACAATGAGCAGTTCTTC.

V gene TRBV24-1 combines with J gene TRBJ2-3; 11 nucleotides match TRBD1. The V and J ends lost 4 bases and 4 bases, in that order; junction bases with no gene match: 6. The CDR3 has 16 residues. Germline CDR1 reads KGHDR; CDR2 reads SFDVKD. The DNA for the CDR3 is TGTGCCACCAGTGAGTTGGGACAGGGGGTCTCAGATACGCAGTATTTT. Translating it yields CATSELGQGVSDTQYF.

The chain couples TRBV5-5 to TRBJ2-5; TRBD1 might be the D (5 bases). The germline gives CDR1 SGHKS, CDR2 YYEKEE (reference sequence). Trimming pared 0 bases from V and 0 bases from J, leaving 12 bases between. The CDR3 is 16 amino acids. The CDR3 DNA follows: TGTGCCAGCAGCTTGGCCCGTGACAGAAACCAAGAGACCCAGTACTTC. This gives the protein CASSLARDRNQETQYF.

This clone has only one observation. The chain uses TRBV4-3 and TRBJ2-6, with D uncertain. The CDR3 sequence is 17 residues long. V was cut by 0 bases and J by 2 bases, with 11 bases left in between. The germline gives CDR1 LGHNA, CDR2 YSLEER. The CDR3 sequence is CASSQEFFSAGANVLTF. The CDR3 bases are TGCGCCAGCAGCCAAGAATTTTTCTCAGCTGGGGCCAACGTCCTGACTTTC.

The CDR3 here is CSGSTSASSYEQYF. The CDR3 bases are TGCAGCGGATCGACATCCGCGAGCTCCTACGAGCAGTACTTC. This chain links TRBV29-1 with TRBJ2-7; D is unclear. The germline gives CDR1 SQVTM, CDR2 ANQGSEA. This CDR3 comprises 14 residues. V lost 7 bases and J lost 0, with 16 bases in between.

The chain links TRBV4-1 to TRBJ2-1; TRBD2 aligns across 8 bases. Trimming took 2 bases from V and 7 from J; bases not matched to a gene: 7. Germline values: CDR1 MGHRA, CDR2 YSYEKL. The CDR3 is 15 residues long. In DNA, the CDR3 is TGCGCCAGCAGCCAATCGGAGCGGGGGTTTAATGAGCAGTTCTTC. It is translated as CASSQSERGFNEQFF.

The chain combines TRBV4-1 with TRBJ1-1, with D hard to call. V was clipped by 1 base and J by 4 bases, with 10 bases between them. The CDR3 covers 14 residues. Germline CDR1 is MGHRA and CDR2 is YSYEKL. The CDR3 loop is CASSQVGVGTEAFF. The CDR3 DNA reads TGCGCCAGCAGCCAAGTCGGGGTGGGCACTGAAGCTTTCTTT.

The chain employs TRBV11-2 and TRBJ1-3; 7 positions agree with TRBD1. The junction had 5 bases not matched to a gene; V was cut back by 8 bases and J by 1 base. There are 14 residues in the CDR3. CDR1 SGHAT and CDR2 FQNNGV come from the germline V gene. As DNA, the CDR3 is TGTGCCAGCGGACGACAGGGTTCTGGAAACACCATATATTTT. Encoded protein: CASGRQGSGNTIYF.

This chain connects TRBV14 to TRBJ2-1; D uncertain. Trimming removed 4 bases from V and 2 bases from J, with 6 bases in between. Germline-derived CDR1 and CDR2 are SGHDN and FVKESK. The CDR3 totals 13 residues. CDR3 in DNA: TGTGCCAGCAGCCGCCAGACCTACAATGAGCAGTTCTTC. Protein sequence: CASSRQTYNEQFF.

This chain joins TRBV5-1 and TRBJ2-1; possibly TRBD2 for D (6 bases). Germline-derived CDR1 and CDR2 are SGHRS and YFSETQ. The CDR3 is 15 amino acids. The V end was cut by 0 bases, the J end by 1 base, with 8 bases between. This CDR3 is CASSLAGTSYNEQFF. CDR3 sequence (DNA): TGCGCCAGCAGCTTGGCCGGGACTTCCTACAATGAGCAGTTCTTC.

About this clone: This CDR3 is also generated by other DNA sequences in the sample. The V gene is TRBV7-2, the J gene TRBJ1-5; D possibly corresponds to TRBD1 (6 bases). Trimming stripped 2 bases from V and 7 bases from J, with 12 bases between. This CDR3 is built from 14 residues. Germline CDR1 SGHTA, CDR2 FQGNSA. The DNA for the CDR3 is TGTGCCAGCAGCTTAAGGCAGGGGTCACAGCCCCAGCATTTT. This codes for CASSLRQGSQPQHF.

The gene calls are TRBV5-1 and TRBJ1-1; 7 bases are a match to TRBD1. CDR3 size: 14 residues. The J segment lost 4 bases and the V segment lost 0 bases, leaving 3 bases of the junction unmatched. Germline V gene data show CDR1 as SGHRS and CDR2 as YFSETQ. CDR3 loop: CASSLGQGTTEAFF. In nucleotides, the CDR3 is TGCGCCAGCAGCTTGGGACAGGGTACCACTGAAGCTTTCTTT.

This chain connects TRBV3-1 (or the pseudogene TRBV3-2) to TRBJ1-5, with D perhaps TRBD1 (5 bases). Germline lookup yields CDR1 LGHDT and CDR2 YNNKEL (reference sequence). The V end was cut by 1 base, the J end by 6 bases, with 10 bases between. This CDR3 has 14 amino acids. CDR3 protein: CASSQAGIGQPQHF. As DNA, the CDR3 is TGTGCCAGCAGCCAAGCAGGGATCGGTCAGCCCCAGCATTTT.

The chain combines TRBV19 with TRBJ2-5, with D perhaps given as TRBD1 or TRBD2 (5 bases each). V dropped 4 bases and J dropped 5 bases, with 11 bases sitting between them. Germline V gene lookup returns CDR1 LNHDA and CDR2 SQIVND (reference sequence). This CDR3 comprises 13 residues. The CDR3 DNA follows: TGTGCCAGTAGTAAAGAGGGGCTCGAGACCCAGTACTTC. It specifies CASSKEGLETQYF.

The gene calls are TRBV5-4 and TRBJ2-2; 8 bases are a match to TRBD1. The germline V gene has CDR1 SGHNT and CDR2 YYREEE (reference sequence). This CDR3 has 14 amino acids. The V segment lost 4 bases and the J segment 6 bases; nucleotides outside the gene matches: 5. This chain's CDR3 is CASSPRQGPGELFF. CDR3 nucleotides: TGTGCCAGCAGCCCTAGACAGGGGCCCGGGGAGCTGTTTTTT.

The V and J genes are TRBV5-1 and TRBJ2-7; TRBD2 aligns across 13 bases. CDR3 length: 15 amino acids. V trimming: 4 bases; J trimming: 0 bases; junction bases outside the gene matches: 1. CDR1 is SGHRS and CDR2 is YFSETQ in the germline V gene. The CDR3 DNA is TGCGCCAGCAGCGGGACTAGCGGGATCTCCTACGAGCAGTACTTC. It codes for CASSGTSGISYEQYF.

The J gene is TRBJ2-2, the V gene TRBV10-3, with 12 bases aligning to TRBD2. This CDR3 contains 16 residues. J lost 5 bases, V lost 6 bases, and 7 bases had no gene match. CDR1 is ENHRY, CDR2 SYGVKD, per germline. CDR3 nucleotides: TGTGCCATCAGAGACTTCGGGACTAGCGGGACCGGGGAGCTGTTTTTT. It yields the protein CAIRDFGTSGTGELFF.

DNA for the CDR3: TGTGCCAGCAGCTTAGACCCAGGTTTGCAAAGCACAGATACGCAGTATTTT. Its protein product is CASSLDPGLQSTDTQYF. V gene TRBV11-3 combines with J gene TRBJ2-3; D is undetermined. There are 17 residues in the CDR3. V was trimmed by 0 bases and J by 0 bases, leaving 13 bases between them. In germline, CDR1 is SGHNT, CDR2 YENEEA. Using reference TRBV11-3 and TRBJ2-3 for the parts outside the CDR3, the full variable domain is EAGVVQSPRYKIIEKKQPVAFWCNPISGHNTLYWYLQNLGQGPELLIRYENEEAVDDSQLPKDRFSAERLKGVDSTLKIQPAELGDSAVYLCASSLDPGLQSTDTQYFGPGTRLTVL.

This clone was recorded a few times. The rearrangement uses TRBV7-2 and TRBJ2-1; D ambiguous. This CDR3 comprises 14 residues. From germline, CDR1 is SGHTA and CDR2 FQGNSA. Trimming cost V 5 bases and J 4 bases, with 12 bases left between them. Here the CDR3 reads CASSPMSGYNEQFF. DNA of the CDR3: TGTGCCAGCAGCCCGATGTCCGGTTACAATGAGCAGTTCTTC.

This rearrangement joins TRBV27 to TRBJ1-5; 9 nucleotides match TRBD1. Germline V gene sequence: CDR1 MNHEY, CDR2 SMNVEV (reference sequence). V gave up 8 bases and J gave up 3 bases; unmatched junction bases: 17. This CDR3 spans 18 amino acids. Written as DNA, the CDR3 is TGTGCCAGCTCATACCGTAAACAGGGGGCGAAAGACAATCAGCCCCAGCATTTT. Translating it yields CASSYRKQGAKDNQPQHF.

Here the CDR3 DNA reads TGTGCCAGCAGTTACGATAGAGGGCAGTACTTC. Its protein is CASSYDRGQYF. V is TRBV6-2 or TRBV6-3 and J is TRBJ2-7, with D uncertain. V shed 2 bases and J shed 9 bases, with 8 bases lying between them. Germline CDR1 and CDR2: MNHEY and SVGEGT. CDR3 length: 11 amino acids.

CDR3 loop: CASSKGGNTEAFF. CDR3 DNA: TGTGCCAGCAGCAAAGGGGGGAACACTGAAGCTTTCTTT. This chain joins TRBV12-3 or TRBV12-4 and TRBJ1-1; D perhaps matches TRBD1 (6 bases). Deletions cut 6 bases from V and 1 base from J, with 9 bases between. The CDR3 runs 13 residues.